This T cell receptor beta chain stems from a study of CD4+ T cells in melanoma. Overall study findings and caveats: In melanoma, neoantigen-specific CD4+ T cells reportedly differed in differentiation state. A reported correlation linked neoantigen-specific CD4+ T cells to CD8+, macrophage and B cell function.

Remarks on this clone: Its antigen is not identified.

TCRdb's table, derived via immunoSEQ multiplex PCR, lists solely in-frame clones and lacks some. Of around 19,000 clones in the sample, approximately 84% were seen once. The germline V gene encodes CDR1 SGHTA and CDR2 FQGNSA. V shed 5 bases and J shed 5 bases, with 9 bases lying between them. CDR3 size: 12 residues. The chain joins TRBV7-2 to TRBJ1-1, with TRBD1 as a possible D gene (5 bases). This TCR derives from a human donor with melanoma. Sequenced input: cells from a culture (not recorded whether cultured in vitro). The CDR3 sequence: CASSRGLTEAFF. In DNA, the CDR3 is TGTGCCAGCAGCCGGGGGTTGACTGAAGCTTTCTTT.